This TCR beta chain was identified during a study of shared clonotypes between healthy human individuals (TCRdb year 2020). About the investigation overall: The cohort included three men and two women between 18 and 49 years of age. Different laboratories and diverse techniques were used to prepare libraries and sequence TCR repertoires, to increase sequencing depth and limit assay-specific biases. Per donor, leukapheresis produced somewhere between about 0.8 and 9 billion PBMCs. To estimate repertoire size and how much clonotype sharing occurs between individuals, the study deeply sequenced the blood TCR repertoires of several healthy adults.

In the case of this clone: The specificity of this receptor is unknown. Within one base of it there is no much larger clone, and no base qualities were kept.

TCR CDR3 regions were amplified from genomic DNA by multiplex PCR using the deep immunoSEQ assay. Extracted genomic DNA from each cell subset was distributed evenly across all wells of several immunoSEQ 96-well plates, and each plate was treated as a replicate. For unsorted PBMC, each replicate PCR was loaded with about 270 ng genomic DNA, equivalent to tens of thousands of T cell genomes. Genomic DNA from unsorted PBMC was sequenced over ten immunoSEQ deep assay plates. Purified libraries were quantified with a Qubit 3.0 fluorometer, sized on a Bioanalyzer 2100, and re-quantified with the KAPA Library Quantification kit. A separate single-read 150-cycle Illumina NextSeq 550 flow cell was used to sequence each immunoSEQ 96-well plate. The paper's processing steps were these. The immunoSEQ output contained only junctional sequences without quality scores, so filtering could not match that applied to full-length reads. Sequences were annotated with PyIR, a Python wrapper for IgBLAST v1.9, using IMGT germline references to assign V/J genes and CDR3. Reads were removed for weak V/J assignments (E-value above 1e-6), missing CDR3, stop codons, out-of-frame junctions, or ambiguous translated residues. V3J clonotypes were defined as sequences sharing the same inferred V gene, J gene, and CDR3 amino acid sequence. To compute the percentage overlap between repertoires, the number of shared unique clonotypes was divided by the size of the smaller repertoire. RTK rarefaction, the Chao1 estimator, and Recon v2.1 estimates of unobserved clonotypes were used to assess repertoire richness. Entries here come from immuneACCESS through TCRdb and include only in-frame sequences with V and J called. Some clones fail to appear in such tables; in the studies checked, an unresolved V gene covers under half of the shortfall, and the cause of the remainder is unknown. Clonal size and the V and J genes are those of that table, whereas D and trimming came from the DNA. The sample data list under 600,000 clones, and around three quarters of these were observed just once. The ten largest account for approximately 12% of the sample.

The CDR3, cysteine through phenylalanine, is 15 amino acids long. CDR3 DNA is the only sequence kept; it has 45 bases, read in frame from the first base. CDR1 LNHNV and CDR2 YYDKDF are derived from the germline V gene (reference sequence). The germline V end is reduced by 5 bases and the J end by 3 bases; junction bases left unmatched: 7. The paper as a whole reports these results and caveats: Pairwise subsampling indicated that sequencing depth was expected to affect the degree of clonotype sharing among donors. The small number of donors limited the genetic and exposure-history diversity represented. Sampling was limited to blood, and TCR repertoires in tissue likely differ from TCR repertoires in blood.

Donors were healthy HIV-negative adults with no recently reported acute infections or vaccinations. Every donor was a Caucasian adult living in Nashville, Tennessee, USA. For unsorted samples, about 90 million PBMCs were counted and genomic DNA was extracted with the QIAamp DNA Blood Mini kit. After blood collection by leukapheresis, PBMCs were isolated using Ficoll-Histopaque density gradient centrifugation and then cryopreserved in the vapor phase of liquid nitrogen. The sequenced material came from PBMCs. The chain joins TRBV15 to TRBJ1-1; 9 nucleotides in the junction match TRBD1. This TCR derives from a woman between 35 and 50 years old in good health. Some clones in this sample may be carry-over from other donors' samples. This receptor carries the CDR3 CATSQGQGIYTEAFF. The DNA sequence reads TGTGCCACCAGCCAAGGACAGGGGATTTACACTGAAGCTTTCTTT.